This TCR beta chain was documented in a study of beta chain features in type 1 diabetes (dated by TCRdb to 2017 to 2018). The study in broad terms: Mean age, gender distribution, total cell number and subset yield were not different between patients and healthy donors. Across all samples, some 99 million sorted cells were examined, and cell number per subset correlated strongly with RNA yield. In the study, recently diagnosed type 1 diabetes patients and matched healthy donors were compared on the TCRB repertoires of their sorted circulating CD4+ T cell subsets. Regulatory and stem cell-like memory subsets were isolated from only 8 patients and about eight healthy donors, whereas naive and central memory subsets came from all 30 or so donors. The study at large found these results: Fewer insertions and more nucleotide deletions at VDJ recombination sites were observed in patients with type 1 diabetes, implying thymic rearrangement abnormalities. Naive, central memory and regulatory TCRB repertoires appeared to be more alike among patients than among healthy donors. Shorter templates might be favored by PCR, yet because patient and control samples were amplified and corrected together, any such skew would affect both groups equally. Because small numbers of individuals were included in the HLA sub-analyses, any influence of HLA type on TCRB rearrangement was left unresolved. Because cDNA rather than genomic DNA was sequenced, highly expressing activated cells could have been over-represented, although no difference in activation and CD3 levels was found between groups. In all four CD4+ subsets, TCRB CDR3 length was moderately but significantly shorter in type 1 diabetes patients.

Counted from cysteine to phenylalanine, this CDR3 has 16 amino acids. The CDR3 DNA has 48 bases and is translated from base 1. CDR1 is given as SGHRS and CDR2 as YFSETQ, both from the germline V gene. V is reduced by 0 bases and J by 0 bases, leaving a spacing of 10 bases between them. A single peripheral blood draw of 95 to 150 mL on average was collected from each donor into heparinised tubes. Naive, central memory, regulatory and stem cell-like memory CD4+ T cells were sorted on a BD FACSAria II using a panel including CD45RO, CCR7, CD25, CD127, CD95 and CD27. A purity above 95% was achieved for all sorted populations. PBMCs were separated immediately by Lymphoprep density gradient centrifugation and were stained directly, without being cultured. To minimize batch effects, samples were stained and sorted in pairs, one healthy donor with one patient per experiment. The High Capacity cDNA Reverse Transcription Kit was used to reverse transcribe all of the isolated RNA, meaning that expressed TCRB transcripts were what got sequenced. Deep immunoSEQ sequencing was applied to naive, central memory and regulatory T cell samples, giving an average of roughly 3.5 million total reads per sample. Sorted cells were lysed in RLT buffer, and RNA was extracted using DNase-treated RNeasy Micro or Mini kits according to cell number. To prevent cross-contamination, every cell subset was processed on its own, while patient and healthy donor samples were processed together. Using the immunoSEQ multiplex PCR, TCRB sequences were amplified from cDNA into 87-bp fragments spanning the CDR3 region. The amplicons were sequenced using the Illumina HiSeq platform. Turning to the authors' computational methods: Synthetic template baselines were used to correct PCR bias computationally, reads within Hamming distance 2 were collapsed, and singletons that could not be merged were discarded. Reads were aligned against IMGT so that V, D and J genes, CDR3 length and insertions or deletions at six rearrangement sites could be assigned. Clonotype counts were normalized to sorted cell number within each subset before computing true diversity and Gini coefficients with the tcR R package. The overlap coefficient, calculated on TCRB nucleotide sequences, was used to quantify repertoire sharing. Sourced from immuneACCESS, this table was stored by TCRdb with only in-frame sequences that have V and J called. A share of the clones is absent; for the studies checked, an unresolved V gene accounts for under half, and the remainder has no known explanation. The V and J calls and clone size come from that table; D and trimming were worked out from the DNA. The sample table records 150,000 to 160,000 clones; 11% of these occur just once. Over 2% of the sample is in the top ten clones.

Of note for this clone: This receptor's antigen is unknown. Base quality data are lacking; no much larger clone is found one base away.

The source of this sequence is a man aged 18 to 30 in good health. Sequencing input: central memory CD4+ T cells from blood. The sequence joins TRBV5-1 to TRBJ2-1; the D gene identity is not certain. The bases read TGCGCCAGCAGCTTGGATCAGCGAACCTCCTACAATGAGCAGTTCTTC. Protein translation: CASSLDQRTSYNEQFF. Supplemented by the reference TRBV5-1 and TRBJ2-1 proteins around the CDR3, the complete variable domain is KAGVTQTPRYLIKTRGQQVTLSCSPISGHRSVSWYQQTPGQGLQFLFEYFSETQRNKGNFPGRFSGRQFSNSRSEMNVSTLELGDSALYLCASSLDQRTSYNEQFFGPGTRLTVL.